Listed here are 10 T cell receptor beta chains from one sample, sequenced in a study of blood T cells in healthy people across ages. The second PCR ran about 7 to 12 cycles with a sample-barcoded 5' primer and J-beta primers. TCRdb fed the 5' RACE reads into MiXCR, producing one record per CDR3 protein. The sample shows some 1,500,000 distinct CDR3 sequences, approximately 43% of them seen only once. The sample taken for sequencing was blood. These TCRs come from a young woman in good health.

This clonotype has just a few counts. This chain connects TRBV7-6 to TRBJ2-1; tentatively, D is TRBD2 (6 bases). CDR3 size: 15 residues. Germline assignment: CDR1 SGHVS and CDR2 FNYEAQ. With 1 base removed from V and 4 bases from J, the gap between germline ends came to 11 bases. This CDR3 is CASSLEGTYYNEQFF. CDR3 coding DNA: TGTGCCAGCAGCTTAGAGGGGACTTATTACAATGAGCAGTTCTTC.

The chain combines TRBV25-1 with TRBJ2-7; D ambiguous. This CDR3 is built from 15 residues. V was pared by 8 bases and J by 7 bases, with 24 bases between. The germline gives CDR1 MGHDK, CDR2 SYGVNS. The CDR3 reads CASSERRVSYNEQYF. The CDR3 bases are TGTGCCAGCTCAGAAAGACGGGTTTCCTACAATGAGCAGTACTTC.

This clonotype was seen only a few times. V usage is TRBV27 and J usage is TRBJ2-2; D not certain. Germline CDR1 is MNHEY and CDR2 is SMNVEV (reference sequence). The CDR3 has 12 amino acids. The V gene lost 5 bases and the J gene lost 8 bases, with 9 bases spanning the gap. The CDR3 coding sequence is TGTGCCAGCAGTCTCGGGCTAGGGGAGCTGTTTTTT. It encodes CASSLGLGELFF.

This clonotype was seen a handful of times. The chain employs TRBV2 and TRBJ2-1; no firm D call. Trimming took 7 bases from V and 0 from J, leaving 16 bases between them. CDR1 is SNHLY and CDR2 is FYNNEI in the germline V gene. The CDR3 loop spans 16 amino acids. CDR3 nucleotides: TGTGCCAGCAACCAGTTGGCGGAGAACTCCTACAATGAGCAGTTCTTC. Translation gives CASNQLAENSYNEQFF.

The chain joins TRBV21-1 to TRBJ2-7; no DNA check was done on the table's D call, TRBD2. TRBV21-1 is recorded as a pseudogene. This CDR3 has 12 amino acids. CDR3 coding DNA: TGTGCCAGCAGCAAAAGGGAGGACGAGCAGTACTTC. It encodes CASSKREDEQYF.

The V call is TRBV7-9, the J call TRBJ2-3; D is unresolved. The CDR3 runs 12 residues. In germline, CDR1 is SEHNR, CDR2 FQNEAQ (reference sequence). V lost 6 bases and J 9 bases, leaving 13 bases between the germline ends. Here the CDR3 reads CASSRPLGTQYF. The CDR3 nucleotides read TGTGCCAGCAGTCGTCCATTAGGCACGCAGTATTTT.

The chain uses TRBV20-1 and TRBJ2-1; 8 bases fit TRBD2. Per germline, CDR1 DFQATT and CDR2 SNEGSKA (reference sequence). Trimming removed 3 bases from V and 8 bases from J; junction bases left unmatched: 9. CDR3 size: 14 residues. The CDR3 DNA sequence: TGCAGTGCTAGTAAGCAGCGGGGGCTGGATGAGCAGTTCTTC. It is translated as CSASKQRGLDEQFF.

The chain uses TRBV18 and TRBJ1-2, with a weak D call TRBD1 (5 bases). V lost 8 bases and J 1 base, leaving 20 bases between the germline ends. The CDR3 sequence is 16 residues long. Germline CDR1 is KGHSH and CDR2 is LQKENI. The CDR3 sequence is CASRPRGLDSNYGYTF. DNA for the CDR3: TGTGCCAGCCGCCCCCGCGGCTTAGACAGTAACTATGGCTACACCTTC.

The V and J genes are TRBV6-2 or TRBV6-3 and TRBJ2-7; TRBD2 matches 8 bases. V dropped 2 bases and J dropped 3; count of bases not matched to a gene: 9. Germline V gene data show CDR1 as MNHEY and CDR2 as SVGEGT. CDR3 length equals 16 residues. The CDR3 region is CASSYLRLATNYEQYF. DNA of the CDR3: TGTGCCAGCAGTTACCTGCGACTAGCGACAAACTACGAGCAGTACTTC.

This clonotype has a handful of counts. This sequence joins TRBV7-2 and TRBJ1-2; maybe TRBD1 (6 bases). The CDR3 is 16 residues long. V dropped 5 bases and J dropped 2 bases, with 18 bases sitting between them. CDR1 is SGHTA and CDR2 is FQGNSA in the germline V gene. The CDR3 region has the DNA TGTGCCAGCAGCGCGGGGGGTGGGACATCCAACTATGGCTACACCTTC. Protein product: CASSAGGGTSNYGYTF.